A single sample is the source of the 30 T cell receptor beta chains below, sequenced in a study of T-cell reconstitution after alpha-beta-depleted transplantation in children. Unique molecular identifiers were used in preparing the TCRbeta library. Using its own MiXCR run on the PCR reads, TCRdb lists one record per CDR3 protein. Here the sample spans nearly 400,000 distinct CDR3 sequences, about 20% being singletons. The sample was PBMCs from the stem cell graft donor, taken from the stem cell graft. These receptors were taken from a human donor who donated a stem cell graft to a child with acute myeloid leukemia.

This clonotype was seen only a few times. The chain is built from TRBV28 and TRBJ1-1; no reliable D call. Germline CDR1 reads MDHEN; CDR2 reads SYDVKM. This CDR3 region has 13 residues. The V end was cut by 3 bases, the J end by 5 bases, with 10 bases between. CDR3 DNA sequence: TGTGCCAGCAGTTTTCGTGGAAGTACTGAAGCTTTCTTT. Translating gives CASSFRGSTEAFF.

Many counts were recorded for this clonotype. CDR3 sequence reads: CAISEGTDTGELFF. The CDR3 coding sequence is TGTGCCATCAGTGAAGGAACTGACACCGGGGAGCTGTTTTTT. The chain carries TRBV10-3 and TRBJ2-2, with D hard to call. The CDR3 runs to 14 residues. Germline V gene data show CDR1 as ENHRY and CDR2 as SYGVKD. The V and J ends lost 3 bases and 3 bases respectively, with 8 bases between them.

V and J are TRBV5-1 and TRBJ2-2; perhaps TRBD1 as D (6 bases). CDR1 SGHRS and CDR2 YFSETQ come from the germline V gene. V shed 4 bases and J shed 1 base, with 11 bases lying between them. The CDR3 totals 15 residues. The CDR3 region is CASSALQGNTGELFF. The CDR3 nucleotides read TGCGCCAGCAGCGCGTTACAGGGGAACACCGGGGAGCTGTTTTTT. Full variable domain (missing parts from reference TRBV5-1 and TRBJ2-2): KAGVTQTPRYLIKTRGQQVTLSCSPISGHRSVSWYQQTPGQGLQFLFEYFSETQRNKGNFPGRFSGRQFSNSRSEMNVSTLELGDSALYLCASSALQGNTGELFFGEGSRLTVL.

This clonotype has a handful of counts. DNA of the CDR3: TGCAGTTCAGATAGCGGGAGCTACGAGCAGTACTTC. Residues: CSSDSGSYEQYF. The chain recombines TRBV20-1 with TRBJ2-7; 9 bases are shared with TRBD2. The germline gives CDR1 DFQATT, CDR2 SNEGSKA (reference sequence). V was pared by 8 bases and J by 3 bases, with 5 bases of the junction left unmatched. The CDR3 totals 12 residues.

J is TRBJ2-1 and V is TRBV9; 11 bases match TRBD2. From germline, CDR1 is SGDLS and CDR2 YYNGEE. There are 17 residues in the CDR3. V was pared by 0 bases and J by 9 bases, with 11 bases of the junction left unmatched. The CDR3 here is CASSVVYSGRAKGEQFF. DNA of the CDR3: TGTGCCAGCAGCGTAGTGTATAGCGGGAGGGCCAAGGGTGAGCAGTTCTTC. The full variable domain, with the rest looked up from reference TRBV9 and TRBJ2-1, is DSGVTQTPKHLITATGQRVTLRCSPRSGDLSVYWYQQSLDQGLQFLIQYYNGEERAKGNILERFSAQQFPDLHSELNLSSLELGDSALYFCASSVVYSGRAKGEQFFGPGTRLTVL.

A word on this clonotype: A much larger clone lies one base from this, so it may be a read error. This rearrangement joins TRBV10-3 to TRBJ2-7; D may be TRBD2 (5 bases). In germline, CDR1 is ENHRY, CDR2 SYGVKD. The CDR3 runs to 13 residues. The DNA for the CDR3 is TGTGCCGTCAGTGGAGGCCAGCCCTACGAGCAGTACTTC. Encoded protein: CAVSGGQPYEQYF.

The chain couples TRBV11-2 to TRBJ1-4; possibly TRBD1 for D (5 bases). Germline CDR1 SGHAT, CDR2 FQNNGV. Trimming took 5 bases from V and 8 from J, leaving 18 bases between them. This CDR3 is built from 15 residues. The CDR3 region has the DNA TGTGCCAGCAGCAAATGGACACCACCAGGGGAAAAACTGTTTTTT. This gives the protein CASSKWTPPGEKLFF.

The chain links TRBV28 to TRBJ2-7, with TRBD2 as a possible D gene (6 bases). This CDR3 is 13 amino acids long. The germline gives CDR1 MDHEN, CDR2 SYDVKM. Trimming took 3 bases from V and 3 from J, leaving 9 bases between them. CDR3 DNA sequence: TGTGCCAGCAGTTTTCAGCGGGTCTACGAGCAGTACTTC. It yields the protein CASSFQRVYEQYF.

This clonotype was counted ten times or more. CDR3 region: CSAPQTSGSLGEQFF. CDR3 DNA sequence: TGCAGTGCTCCTCAGACTAGCGGGAGCCTTGGAGAGCAGTTCTTC. This chain connects TRBV20-1 to TRBJ2-1; 12 nucleotides match TRBD2. This CDR3 is built from 15 residues. After removal of 5 bases from V and 10 bases from J, the junction contained 12 bases not matched to a gene. Germline V lookup: CDR1 DFQATT, CDR2 SNEGSKA (reference sequence).

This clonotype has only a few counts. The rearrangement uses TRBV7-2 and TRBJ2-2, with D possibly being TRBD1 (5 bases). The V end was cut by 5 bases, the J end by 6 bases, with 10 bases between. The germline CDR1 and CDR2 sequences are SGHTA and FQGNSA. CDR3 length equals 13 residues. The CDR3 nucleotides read TGTGCCAGCAGCGGATGGGGCCCCGGGGAGCTGTTTTTT. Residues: CASSGWGPGELFF.

The DNA for the CDR3 is TGTGCCAGCAGCCAAGCCGGGAGCGGTTTCTACGAGCAGTACTTC. Its protein product is CASSQAGSGFYEQYF. V gene TRBV3-1 combines with J gene TRBJ2-7; D is perhaps TRBD2 (6 bases). The V end lost 1 base, the J end lost 3 bases, and 13 bases lay between the germline ends. The length of the CDR3 is 15 residues. Germline CDR1 reads LGHDT; CDR2 reads YNNKEL (reference sequence).

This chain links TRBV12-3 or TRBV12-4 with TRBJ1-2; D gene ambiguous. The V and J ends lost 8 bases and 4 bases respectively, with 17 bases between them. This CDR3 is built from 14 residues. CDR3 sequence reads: CASVSSLRGYGYTF. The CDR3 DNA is TGTGCCAGCGTCAGTTCTCTCCGAGGCTATGGCTACACCTTC.

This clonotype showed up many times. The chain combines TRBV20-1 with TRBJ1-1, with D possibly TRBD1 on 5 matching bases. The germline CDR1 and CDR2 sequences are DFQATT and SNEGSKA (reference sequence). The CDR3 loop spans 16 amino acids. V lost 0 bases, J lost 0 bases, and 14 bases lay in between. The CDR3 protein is CSARDPRLGVNTEAFF. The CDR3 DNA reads TGCAGTGCTAGAGATCCACGGTTAGGGGTGAACACTGAAGCTTTCTTT.

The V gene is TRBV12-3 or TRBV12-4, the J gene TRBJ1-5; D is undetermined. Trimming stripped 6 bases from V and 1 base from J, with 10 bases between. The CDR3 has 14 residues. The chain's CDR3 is CASSPWRSNQPQHF. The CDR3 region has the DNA TGTGCCAGCAGCCCCTGGAGGAGCAATCAGCCCCAGCATTTT.

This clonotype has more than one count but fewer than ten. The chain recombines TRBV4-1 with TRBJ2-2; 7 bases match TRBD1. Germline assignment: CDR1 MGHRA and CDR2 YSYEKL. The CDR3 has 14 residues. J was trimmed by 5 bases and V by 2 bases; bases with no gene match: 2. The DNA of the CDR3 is TGCGCCAGCAGCCAACCAGGGGGAACCGGGGAGCTGTTTTTT. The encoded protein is CASSQPGGTGELFF.

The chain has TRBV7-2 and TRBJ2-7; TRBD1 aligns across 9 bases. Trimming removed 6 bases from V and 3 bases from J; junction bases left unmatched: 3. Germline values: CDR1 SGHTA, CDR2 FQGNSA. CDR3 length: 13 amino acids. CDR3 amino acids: CASRQDRGYEQYF. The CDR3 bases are TGTGCCAGCAGGCAGGACAGGGGCTACGAGCAGTACTTC.

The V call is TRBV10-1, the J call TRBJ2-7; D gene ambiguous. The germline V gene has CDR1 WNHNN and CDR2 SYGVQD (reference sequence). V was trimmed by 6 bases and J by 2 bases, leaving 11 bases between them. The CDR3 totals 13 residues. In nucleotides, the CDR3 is TGCGCCAGCAGGACGGCACATACCTACGAGCAGTACTTC. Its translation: CASRTAHTYEQYF.

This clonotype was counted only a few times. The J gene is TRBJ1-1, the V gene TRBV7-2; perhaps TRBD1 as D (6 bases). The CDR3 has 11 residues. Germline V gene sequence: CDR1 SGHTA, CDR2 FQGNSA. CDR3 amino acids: CVTKGGGEAFF. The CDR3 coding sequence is TGTGTCACAAAAGGGGGAGGTGAAGCTTTCTTT. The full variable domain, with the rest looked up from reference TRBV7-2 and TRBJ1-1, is GAGVSQSPSNKVTEKGKDVELRCDPISGHTALYWYRQSLGQGLEFLIYFQGNSAPDKSGLPSDRFSAERTGGSVSTLTIQRTQQEDSAVYLCVTKGGGEAFFGQGTRLTVV.

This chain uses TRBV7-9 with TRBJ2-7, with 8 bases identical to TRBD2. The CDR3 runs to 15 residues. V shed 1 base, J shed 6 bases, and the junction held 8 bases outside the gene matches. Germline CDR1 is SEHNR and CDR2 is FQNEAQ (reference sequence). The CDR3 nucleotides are TGTGCCAGCAGCTTAGAGAGGAGCGGGAGACCCGAGCAGTACTTC. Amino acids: CASSLERSGRPEQYF.

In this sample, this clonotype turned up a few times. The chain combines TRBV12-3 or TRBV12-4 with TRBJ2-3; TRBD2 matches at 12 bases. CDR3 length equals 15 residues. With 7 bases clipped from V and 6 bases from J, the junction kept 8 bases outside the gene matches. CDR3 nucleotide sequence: TGTGCCAGCACCCCACGAGGACTAGCGGGGGATACGCAGTATTTT. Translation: CASTPRGLAGDTQYF.

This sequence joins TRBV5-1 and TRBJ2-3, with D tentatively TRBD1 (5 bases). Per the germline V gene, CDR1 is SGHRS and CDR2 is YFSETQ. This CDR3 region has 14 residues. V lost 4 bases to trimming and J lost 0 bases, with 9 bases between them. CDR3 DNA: TGCGCCAGCAGCCGACAGTCTAGCACAGATACGCAGTATTTT. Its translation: CASSRQSSTDTQYF. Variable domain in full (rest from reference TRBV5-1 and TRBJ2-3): KAGVTQTPRYLIKTRGQQVTLSCSPISGHRSVSWYQQTPGQGLQFLFEYFSETQRNKGNFPGRFSGRQFSNSRSEMNVSTLELGDSALYLCASSRQSSTDTQYFGPGTRLTVL.

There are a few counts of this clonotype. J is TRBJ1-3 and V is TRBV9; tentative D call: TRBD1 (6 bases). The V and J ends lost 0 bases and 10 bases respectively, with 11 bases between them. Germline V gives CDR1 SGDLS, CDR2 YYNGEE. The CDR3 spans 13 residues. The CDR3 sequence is CASSVDTGRTIYF. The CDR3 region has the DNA TGTGCCAGCAGCGTAGACACAGGGCGGACCATATATTTT.

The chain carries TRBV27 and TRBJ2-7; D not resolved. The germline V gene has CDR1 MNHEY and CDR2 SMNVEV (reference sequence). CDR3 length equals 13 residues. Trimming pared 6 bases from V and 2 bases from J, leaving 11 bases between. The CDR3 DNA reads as TGTGCCAGCAGCTCCACTCCTCCCTACGAGCAGTACTTC. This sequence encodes CASSSTPPYEQYF.

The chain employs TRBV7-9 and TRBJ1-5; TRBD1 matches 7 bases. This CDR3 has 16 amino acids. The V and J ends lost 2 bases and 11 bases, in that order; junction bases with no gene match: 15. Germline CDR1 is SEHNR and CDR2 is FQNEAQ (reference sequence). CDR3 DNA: TGTGCCAGCAGCTTAACGGCAGGGGGGGGCCTTGGGGCCCAGCATTTT. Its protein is CASSLTAGGGLGAQHF.

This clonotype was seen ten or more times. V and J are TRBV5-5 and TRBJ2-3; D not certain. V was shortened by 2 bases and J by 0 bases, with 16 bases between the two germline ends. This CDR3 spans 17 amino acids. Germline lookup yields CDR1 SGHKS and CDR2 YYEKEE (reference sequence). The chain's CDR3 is CASSLSLGSSSTDTQYF. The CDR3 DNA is TGTGCCAGCAGCTTATCTCTGGGCTCGTCTAGCACAGATACGCAGTATTTT.

CDR3 sequence: CASSILDYANTGELFF. Written as DNA, the CDR3 is TGTGCCAGTAGTATATTGGACTACGCGAACACCGGGGAGCTGTTTTTT. This rearrangement joins TRBV19 to TRBJ2-2; possibly TRBD2 for D (6 bases). Deletions cut 2 bases from V and 0 bases from J, with 10 bases between. The germline CDR1 and CDR2 sequences are LNHDA and SQIVND (reference sequence). The CDR3 is 16 residues long.

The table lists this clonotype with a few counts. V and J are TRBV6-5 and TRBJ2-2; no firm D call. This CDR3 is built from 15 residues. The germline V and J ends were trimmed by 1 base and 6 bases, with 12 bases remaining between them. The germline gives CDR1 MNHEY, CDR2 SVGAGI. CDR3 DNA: TGTGCCAGCAGTTACTTGGCTAGTTTTCCCGGGGAGCTGTTTTTT. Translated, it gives CASSYLASFPGELFF.

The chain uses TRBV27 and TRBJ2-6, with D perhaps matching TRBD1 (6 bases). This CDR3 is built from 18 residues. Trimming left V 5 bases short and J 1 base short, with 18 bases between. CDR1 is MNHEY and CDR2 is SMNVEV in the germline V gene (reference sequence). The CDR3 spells CASSPRTVWGSGANVLTF. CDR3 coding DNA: TGTGCCAGCAGTCCGCGGACAGTATGGGGATCTGGGGCCAACGTCCTGACTTTC.

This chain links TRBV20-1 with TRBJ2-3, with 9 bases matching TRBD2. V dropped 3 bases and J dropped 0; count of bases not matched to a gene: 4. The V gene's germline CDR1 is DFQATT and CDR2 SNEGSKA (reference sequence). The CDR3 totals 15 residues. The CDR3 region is CSASSSGASTDTQYF. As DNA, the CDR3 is TGCAGTGCTAGTTCTAGCGGGGCTAGCACAGATACGCAGTATTTT.

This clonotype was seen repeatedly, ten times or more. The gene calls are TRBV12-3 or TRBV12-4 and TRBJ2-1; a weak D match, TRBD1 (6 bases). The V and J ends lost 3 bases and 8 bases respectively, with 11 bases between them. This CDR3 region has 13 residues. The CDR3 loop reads CASSFGGHDEQFF. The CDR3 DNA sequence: TGTGCCAGCAGTTTTGGGGGCCACGATGAGCAGTTCTTC.